The 24 T cell receptor beta chains listed next were all sequenced from one sample in a study of Ad26.COV2.S vaccination and SARS-CoV-2 variants. Sequencing was performed with immunoSEQ multiplex PCR; in TCRdb, only in-frame clones are kept and a portion is missing. The repertoire holds about 350,000 clones, around 90% seen once, with around 4% in the top ten. The sample consisted of peripheral blood, taken after recovery from COVID-19. The source of these receptors is a human donor who had recovered from COVID-19.

Written as DNA, the CDR3 is TGTGCCAGTAGTATAGAATTCGCGAGCTCTGGGGCCAACGTCCTGACTTTC. Protein: CASSIEFASSGANVLTF. The V and J genes are TRBV19 and TRBJ2-6; D is undetermined. Trimming shortened V by 0 bases and J by 0 bases, and 9 bases separated the two germline ends. The CDR3 extends over 17 amino acids. Germline-derived CDR1 and CDR2 are LNHDA and SQIVND (reference sequence).

This sequence joins TRBV6-5 and TRBJ1-1; no definite D call. CDR1 is MNHEY and CDR2 is SVGAGI in the germline V gene. CDR3 size: 14 residues. The V end was cut by 0 bases, the J end by 8 bases, with 13 bases between. The CDR3 region is CASSYSIGRPEAFF. In DNA, the CDR3 is TGTGCCAGCAGTTACTCGATCGGCAGGCCGGAAGCTTTCTTT.

The V and J genes are TRBV5-4 and TRBJ2-5, with D hard to call. Germline V CDR1 and CDR2: SGHNT, YYREEE (reference sequence). V lost 4 bases to trimming and J lost 5 bases, with 15 bases between them. The CDR3 extends over 14 amino acids. CDR3 in DNA: TGTGCCAGCAGCCTATACACTCCTGGGGAGACCCAGTACTTC. It translates to CASSLYTPGETQYF.

The chain employs TRBV4-1 and TRBJ2-5; TRBD1 aligns across 10 bases. The CDR3 is 18 residues long. Germline V gene sequence: CDR1 MGHRA, CDR2 YSYEKL. Trimming at V came to 2 bases and at J to 6 bases, leaving 15 bases not matched to a gene. The CDR3 region is CASSQLVGGQGLEKTQYF. CDR3 coding DNA: TGCGCCAGCAGCCAACTCGTCGGGGGACAGGGGCTTGAAAAGACCCAGTACTTC.

V gene TRBV12-3 or TRBV12-4 combines with J gene TRBJ1-1, with TRBD1 matching over 7 bases. CDR3 length equals 13 residues. The V and J ends lost 5 bases and 8 bases, in that order; junction bases with no gene match: 8. The CDR3 region has the DNA TGTGCCAGCAGTCTACGGGGGACAGTAGAAGCTTTCTTT. Translated: CASSLRGTVEAFF.

V and J are TRBV7-9 and TRBJ2-1; D is tentatively TRBD1 or TRBD2 (6 bases each). The CDR3 contains 15 residues. CDR1 and CDR2 from the germline V gene are SEHNR and FQNEAQ (reference sequence). Trimming removed 2 bases at V and 8 bases at J, with 16 bases between. The CDR3 protein is CASSLPEGGLDEQFF. The CDR3 DNA sequence: TGTGCCAGCAGCTTACCCGAAGGGGGGCTCGATGAGCAGTTCTTC. The full variable domain, its missing parts supplied by reference TRBV7-9 and TRBJ2-1, is DTGVSQNPRHKITKRGQNVTFRCDPISEHNRLYWYRQTLGQGPEFLTYFQNEAQLEKSRLLSDRFSAERPKGSFSTLEIQRTEQGDSAMYLCASSLPEGGLDEQFFGPGTRLTVL.

The V and J genes are TRBV7-9 and TRBJ1-1; D ambiguous. Germline V gene data show CDR1 as SEHNR and CDR2 as FQNEAQ (reference sequence). V was trimmed by 2 bases and J by 4 bases, leaving 5 bases between them. The CDR3 sequence is 12 residues long. The CDR3 protein is CASSLKVTEAFF. CDR3 DNA sequence: TGTGCCAGCAGCTTAAAGGTCACTGAAGCTTTCTTT.

The chain recombines TRBV9 with TRBJ1-1, with D maybe TRBD1 (5 bases). The CDR3 length is 13 residues. Germline values: CDR1 SGDLS, CDR2 YYNGEE. Trimming cost V 5 bases and J 1 base, with 9 bases left between them. The CDR3 protein is CASSKTGNTEAFF. The CDR3 DNA reads as TGTGCCAGCAGTAAAACAGGGAACACTGAAGCTTTCTTT. Combining the CDR3 with reference TRBV9 and TRBJ1-1 gives the whole variable domain DSGVTQTPKHLITATGQRVTLRCSPRSGDLSVYWYQQSLDQGLQFLIQYYNGEERAKGNILERFSAQQFPDLHSELNLSSLELGDSALYFCASSKTGNTEAFFGQGTRLTVV.

The chain uses TRBV9 and TRBJ2-2; D possibly matches TRBD1 or TRBD2 (6 bases each). Looked up from germline, CDR1 is SGDLS and CDR2 is YYNGEE. V gave up 3 bases and J gave up 2 bases, with 8 bases separating them. This CDR3 is built from 14 residues. Written as DNA, the CDR3 is TGTGCCAGCAGCGAGGGGGGTAACACCGGGGAGCTGTTTTTT. Translated: CASSEGGNTGELFF. Full variable domain (rest looked up from reference TRBV9 and TRBJ2-2): DSGVTQTPKHLITATGQRVTLRCSPRSGDLSVYWYQQSLDQGLQFLIQYYNGEERAKGNILERFSAQQFPDLHSELNLSSLELGDSALYFCASSEGGNTGELFFGEGSRLTVL.

The chain is built from TRBV2 and TRBJ1-1, with 7 nucleotides matching TRBD1. The CDR3 sequence is 16 residues long. Germline-derived CDR1 and CDR2 are SNHLY and FYNNEI. The ends lost 6 bases at V and 0 bases at J; junction bases unmatched: 10. The CDR3 bases are TGTGCCAGCAGCGATTCTTGGACAGGAGTGAACACTGAAGCTTTCTTT. This codes for CASSDSWTGVNTEAFF.

This chain links TRBV20-1 with TRBJ1-3, with no clear D. Germline values: CDR1 DFQATT, CDR2 SNEGSKA (reference sequence). The CDR3 runs to 15 residues. V was shortened by 3 bases and J by 3 bases, with 15 bases between the two germline ends. The CDR3 spells CSASDPETFGNTIYF. DNA of the CDR3: TGCAGTGCTAGTGATCCCGAAACCTTTGGAAACACCATATATTTT.

This rearrangement joins TRBV5-5 to TRBJ2-7; maybe TRBD2 (6 bases). CDR3 size: 16 residues. Germline V gene lookup returns CDR1 SGHKS and CDR2 YYEKEE (reference sequence). Trimming shortened V by 5 bases and J by 0 bases, and 18 bases separated the two germline ends. CDR3 loop: CASRFETGLRSYEQYF. The CDR3 region has the DNA TGTGCCAGCAGATTTGAAACGGGACTCCGCTCCTACGAGCAGTACTTC. Filled out from reference TRBV5-5 and TRBJ2-7, the complete variable domain reads DAGVTQSPTHLIKTRGQQVTLRCSPISGHKSVSWYQQVLGQGPQFIFQYYEKEERGRGNFPDRFSARQFPNYSSELNVNALLLGDSALYLCASRFETGLRSYEQYFGPGTRLTVT.

Of note for this clone: The same CDR3 can be traced to other DNA sequences in this sample. The rearrangement uses TRBV5-6 and TRBJ1-1; D remains ambiguous. Trimming removed 1 base from V and 3 bases from J, with 1 base in between. This CDR3 comprises 11 residues. The germline V gene has CDR1 SGHDT and CDR2 YYEEEE. CDR3 nucleotide sequence: TGTGCCAGCAGCTTGTACACTGAAGCTTTCTTT. It is translated as CASSLYTEAFF.

On this clone itself: The sample holds other DNA sequences that translate to the same CDR3. V gene TRBV6-5 combines with J gene TRBJ2-2; D gene uncertain. Deletions cut 0 bases from V and 4 bases from J, with 3 bases between. CDR1 and CDR2 from the germline V gene are MNHEY and SVGAGI. The CDR3 is made up of 13 amino acids. The CDR3 is CASSYSGTGELFF. The CDR3 coding sequence is TGTGCCAGCAGTTACTCCGGCACCGGGGAGCTGTTTTTT.

This rearrangement joins TRBV3-1 (or the pseudogene TRBV3-2) to TRBJ1-6, with TRBD1 as a possible D gene (5 bases). In germline, CDR1 is LGHDT, CDR2 YNNKEL (reference sequence). V was cut by 3 bases and J by 10 bases, with 13 bases left in between. CDR3 length: 14 residues. This chain's CDR3 is CASSHTRGDSPLHF. The CDR3 DNA reads as TGTGCCAGCAGCCATACCCGGGGGGACTCACCCCTCCACTTT.

J is TRBJ2-1 and V is TRBV24-1, with 9 positions matching TRBD1. CDR3 length: 13 residues. Germline V gives CDR1 KGHDR, CDR2 SFDVKD. Germline trimming cut 5 bases from V and 7 bases from J; bases unmatched to any gene: 2. Written as DNA, the CDR3 is TGTGCCACCAGTGGCGGGACAGGGAATGAGCAGTTCTTC. Translation gives CATSGGTGNEQFF.

J is TRBJ1-2 and V is TRBV27; perhaps TRBD1 as D (5 bases). The germline V gene encodes CDR1 MNHEY and CDR2 SMNVEV (reference sequence). The CDR3 is made up of 15 amino acids. The V and J ends lost 4 bases and 2 bases respectively, with 14 bases between them. CDR3 sequence (DNA): TGTGCCAGCAGTTCTTACAAAGGGGTGAACTATGGCTACACCTTC. This encodes CASSSYKGVNYGYTF.

The chain has TRBV19 and TRBJ2-7, with 7 bases matching TRBD2. After removal of 4 bases from V and 3 bases from J, the junction contained 9 bases not matched to a gene. The germline CDR1 and CDR2 sequences are LNHDA and SQIVND (reference sequence). This CDR3 spans 15 amino acids. The CDR3 sequence is CASSTRTGGNYEQYF. CDR3 nucleotides: TGTGCCAGTAGTACCCGCACGGGGGGAAACTACGAGCAGTACTTC. The full variable domain, in which reference TRBV19 and TRBJ2-7 provide the parts outside the CDR3, is DGGITQSPKYLFRKEGQNVTLSCEQNLNHDAMYWYRQDPGQGLRLIYYSQIVNDFQKGDIAEGYSVSREKKESFPLTVTSAQKNPTAFYLCASSTRTGGNYEQYFGPGTRLTVT.

The genes are TRBV7-2 and TRBJ1-2; D is possibly TRBD1 (6 bases). V was cut by 0 bases and J by 6 bases, with 11 bases left in between. The CDR3 has 14 amino acids. Germline CDR1 and CDR2: SGHTA and FQGNSA. Written as DNA, the CDR3 is TGTGCCAGCAGCTTAGCAGGGGGGTCCGATGGCTACACCTTC. This gives the protein CASSLAGGSDGYTF.

V is TRBV7-9 and J is TRBJ2-7; TRBD1 matches 12 bases. The CDR3 runs 15 residues. Germline V gene data show CDR1 as SEHNR and CDR2 as FQNEAQ (reference sequence). Trimming took 5 bases from V and 3 from J; bases not matched to a gene: 5. This CDR3 is CASSPWDRGRYEQYF. The CDR3 bases are TGTGCCAGCAGCCCCTGGGACAGGGGGCGCTACGAGCAGTACTTC.

The V gene is TRBV15, the J gene TRBJ1-6, with D possibly being TRBD1 (5 bases). V was clipped by 5 bases and J by 9 bases, with 17 bases between them. The CDR3 runs 15 residues. The germline V gene encodes CDR1 LNHNV and CDR2 YYDKDF (reference sequence). The DNA of the CDR3 is TGTGCCACCAGCTCACCCAAACGGGGGATTTCACCCCTCCACTTT. Amino acids: CATSSPKRGISPLHF.

The chain has TRBV6-2 or TRBV6-3 and TRBJ1-1; 9 nucleotides match TRBD1. The CDR3 runs to 14 residues. With 5 bases clipped from V and 4 bases from J, the junction kept 5 bases outside the gene matches. The germline gives CDR1 MNHEY, CDR2 SVGEGT. CDR3 DNA: TGTGCCAGCAGTACCGAGACAGGGGGCACTGAAGCTTTCTTT. Its protein product is CASSTETGGTEAFF.

The chain carries TRBV7-2 and TRBJ1-5; 8 positions match TRBD1. CDR3 size: 15 residues. J lost 7 bases, V lost 2 bases, and 7 bases had no gene match. Germline CDR1 SGHTA, CDR2 FQGNSA. Here the CDR3 reads CASSLHGQGGQPQHF. As DNA, the CDR3 is TGTGCCAGCAGCTTACATGGACAGGGAGGACAGCCCCAGCATTTT.

To note about this clone: Other nucleotide sequences in the sample specify the same CDR3. The chain joins TRBV9 to TRBJ2-7; D is possibly TRBD2 (6 bases). The CDR3 totals 14 residues. Per germline, CDR1 SGDLS and CDR2 YYNGEE. Deletions cut 5 bases from V and 4 bases from J, with 16 bases between. Here the CDR3 reads CASSPGLGVYEQYF. The CDR3 DNA sequence: TGTGCCAGCAGTCCGGGACTCGGAGTGTACGAGCAGTACTTC.